Each of the 31 T cell receptor beta chains below was sequenced from the same sample in a study of cytomegalovirus exposure and HLA in healthy donors (dated by TCRdb to about 2017). The library relied on the immunoSEQ multiplex PCR assay. A mixture of 60 forward primers for TCR Vbeta segments and 13 reverse primers for TCR Jbeta segments was used in the multiplex PCR. TCRdb carries this immuneACCESS record with in-frame sequences only. Its versions omit some clonotypes, under half of them owing to an unresolved V gene in the studies checked, with the rest unexplained. The sample table holds some 120,000 clones, of which 15% were seen once. 1.5% to 2% of the sample belongs to the ten largest clones. The sample consisted of PBMCs. The receptors were sampled from a woman aged 18-29 years in good health and CMV-seronegative.

This clone was seen a few times. The CDR3 DNA follows: TGCAGCGTTGCCGGGACAGGGGACTTGGAGACCCAGTACTTC. This codes for CSVAGTGDLETQYF. The rearrangement links TRBV29-1 to TRBJ2-5; 10 positions match TRBD1. Looked up from germline, CDR1 is SQVTM and CDR2 is ANQGSEA. The CDR3 runs to 14 residues. The V gene end was trimmed by 4 bases and the J gene end by 5 bases; junction bases not matched to a gene: 7. Complete variable domain (other parts from reference TRBV29-1 and TRBJ2-5): SAVISQKPSRDICQRGTSLTIQCQVDSQVTMMFWYRQQPGQSLTLIATANQGSEATYESGFVIDKFPISRPNLTFSTLTVSNMSPEDSSIYLCSVAGTGDLETQYFGPGTRLLVL.

V is TRBV27 and J is TRBJ2-6; no reliable D call. The CDR3 contains 18 residues. V was pared by 0 bases and J by 4 bases, with 16 bases between. CDR1 is MNHEY, CDR2 SMNVEV, per germline (reference sequence). CDR3 sequence (DNA): TGTGCCAGCAGTTTATCCCCACCCCCGGTAAGAGGGGCCAACGTCCTGACTTTC. Translated: CASSLSPPPVRGANVLTF.

This clone appeared a few times. The rearrangement links TRBV5-1 to TRBJ1-2; no definite D call. Germline V gives CDR1 SGHRS, CDR2 YFSETQ. The CDR3 totals 15 residues. The germline V and J ends were trimmed by 4 bases and 0 bases, with 13 bases remaining between them. The CDR3 loop is CASSRDSTANYGYTF. Here the CDR3 DNA reads TGCGCCAGCAGCCGAGATAGTACGGCTAACTATGGCTACACCTTC.

The chain couples TRBV20-1 to TRBJ2-7, with D tentatively TRBD1 (6 bases). Germline V gene data show CDR1 as DFQATT and CDR2 as SNEGSKA (reference sequence). V shed 6 bases and J shed 9 bases, with 12 bases lying between them. This CDR3 is built from 10 residues. The DNA for the CDR3 is TGCAGTGCCACTACAGGGATGCAGTACTTC. Its protein is CSATTGMQYF.

The chain is built from TRBV7-9 and TRBJ1-6, with D maybe TRBD1 (6 bases). V lost 5 bases and J lost 7, with 9 bases in between. Germline V gene sequence: CDR1 SEHNR, CDR2 FQNEAQ (reference sequence). The CDR3 is 13 residues long. In nucleotides, the CDR3 is TGTGCCAGCAGCACAGGGTCCAATTCACCCCTCCACTTT. It encodes CASSTGSNSPLHF.

This clone was counted between two and nine times. This chain uses TRBV13 with TRBJ1-4; 7 bases agree with TRBD1. From germline, CDR1 is PRHDT and CDR2 FYEKMQ (reference sequence). This CDR3 spans 17 amino acids. Trimming at V came to 5 bases and at J to 0 bases, leaving 9 bases not matched to a gene. The CDR3 DNA follows: TGTGCCAGCAGCCTTACGACGACAGGGACAACTAATGAAAAACTGTTTTTT. Translated: CASSLTTTGTTNEKLFF. The whole variable domain, remainder taken from reference TRBV13 and TRBJ1-4, is AAGVIQSPRHLIKEKRETATLKCYPIPRHDTVYWYQQGPGQDPQFLISFYEKMQSDKGSIPDRFSAQQFSDYHSELNMSSLELGDSALYFCASSLTTTGTTNEKLFFGSGTQLSVL.

The gene calls are TRBV30 and TRBJ2-3; TRBD2 matches at 9 bases. This CDR3 region has 15 residues. Looked up from germline, CDR1 is GTSNPN and CDR2 is SVGIG (reference sequence). Losses at the gene ends were 3 bases for V and 0 bases for J; bases not matched to a gene: 4. Here the CDR3 DNA reads TGTGCCTGGAGCGGACTAGCGACTAGCACAGATACGCAGTATTTT. It specifies CAWSGLATSTDTQYF.

This clone has only a few counts. The chain has TRBV9 and TRBJ1-5; 7 nucleotides agree with TRBD1. V was pared by 3 bases and J by 0 bases, with 3 bases of the junction left unmatched. The germline CDR1 and CDR2 sequences are SGDLS and YYNGEE. This CDR3 has 15 residues. As DNA, the CDR3 is TGTGCCAGCAGCGAAGGGGACAGTAGCAATCAGCCCCAGCATTTT. Its translation: CASSEGDSSNQPQHF.

V and J are TRBV27 and TRBJ2-7, with 8 bases aligning to TRBD2. The CDR3 has 16 amino acids. Per the germline V gene, CDR1 is MNHEY and CDR2 is SMNVEV (reference sequence). Losses at the gene ends were 5 bases for V and 6 bases for J; bases not matched to a gene: 15. The CDR3 DNA is TGTGCCAGCAGTCCCCTCCCGGGAGGGTTTAATAGCGAGCAGTACTTC. As protein: CASSPLPGGFNSEQYF.

This clone showed up just a few times. The chain uses TRBV30 and TRBJ1-1; D gene unclear. The CDR3 totals 12 residues. CDR1 is GTSNPN, CDR2 SVGIG, per germline (reference sequence). Trimming took 3 bases from V and 8 from J, leaving 13 bases between them. In DNA, the CDR3 is TGTGCCTGGAGCGACCTCGGGGTCGAAGCTTTCTTT. It codes for CAWSDLGVEAFF.

The chain uses TRBV11-2 and TRBJ2-7; 10 bases agree with TRBD1. The CDR3 loop spans 15 amino acids. The V gene's germline CDR1 is SGHAT and CDR2 FQNNGV. J was trimmed by 4 bases and V by 5 bases; bases with no gene match: 8. The CDR3 DNA is TGTGCCAGCAGCCCCGACAGGGGGCAAGGATACGAGCAGTACTTC. Protein: CASSPDRGQGYEQYF.

A few counts support this clone. The chain uses TRBV27 and TRBJ1-5; D may be TRBD1 (5 bases). The CDR3 runs 14 residues. V lost 2 bases, J lost 7 bases, and 12 bases lay in between. Germline assignment: CDR1 MNHEY and CDR2 SMNVEV (reference sequence). The CDR3 loop is CASSLRGGVQPQHF. The CDR3 DNA is TGTGCCAGCAGTTTACGAGGAGGGGTCCAGCCCCAGCATTTT.

The chain carries TRBV19 and TRBJ1-5; D uncertain. The germline V gene encodes CDR1 LNHDA and CDR2 SQIVND (reference sequence). The CDR3 contains 17 residues. Trimming stripped 5 bases from V and 0 bases from J, with 17 bases between. The CDR3 protein is CASSLREAAHSNQPQHF. CDR3 coding DNA: TGTGCCAGTAGTTTACGTGAGGCAGCGCATAGCAATCAGCCCCAGCATTTT. The complete variable domain, with remaining parts taken from reference TRBV19 and TRBJ1-5, reads DGGITQSPKYLFRKEGQNVTLSCEQNLNHDAMYWYRQDPGQGLRLIYYSQIVNDFQKGDIAEGYSVSREKKESFPLTVTSAQKNPTAFYLCASSLREAAHSNQPQHFGDGTRLSIL.

This clone was seen a handful of times. The chain recombines TRBV9 with TRBJ2-1, with D possibly matching TRBD1 (5 bases). The CDR3 length is 13 residues. Trimming removed 1 base from V and 5 bases from J, with 7 bases in between. CDR1 is SGDLS, CDR2 YYNGEE, per germline. The CDR3 nucleotides are TGTGCCAGCAGCGTACAGGGCCACAATGAGCAGTTCTTC. Its translation: CASSVQGHNEQFF.

The chain recombines TRBV7-9 with TRBJ1-2; no reliable D call. The V gene lost 3 bases and the J gene lost 1 base, with 12 bases spanning the gap. CDR3 size: 15 residues. CDR1 SEHNR and CDR2 FQNEAQ come from the germline V gene (reference sequence). CDR3 DNA sequence: TGTGCCAGCAGCTTTAATCGGGGAGGTAACTATGGCTACACCTTC. Protein product: CASSFNRGGNYGYTF.

This clone was seen a handful of times. J is TRBJ2-7 and V is TRBV6-5; 7 nucleotides match TRBD1. This CDR3 comprises 13 residues. V trimming: 8 bases; J trimming: 4 bases; junction bases outside the gene matches: 8. In germline, CDR1 is MNHEY, CDR2 SVGAGI. DNA for the CDR3: TGTGCCAGCCGAAAGACAGGGACGTACGAGCAGTACTTC. This gives the protein CASRKTGTYEQYF.

The table lists this clone with a few counts. This chain connects TRBV9 to TRBJ2-3; D is unresolved. CDR1 SGDLS and CDR2 YYNGEE come from the germline V gene. V shed 0 bases and J shed 0 bases, with 11 bases lying between them. The CDR3 has 16 residues. The CDR3 is CASSVESVSSTDTQYF. DNA of the CDR3: TGTGCCAGCAGCGTAGAAAGCGTATCTAGCACAGATACGCAGTATTTT.

This clone has just a few counts. The J gene is TRBJ2-7, the V gene TRBV28; 11 nucleotides match TRBD1. The CDR3 sequence is 14 residues long. V lost 6 bases, J lost 7 bases, and 8 bases stayed unmatched. CDR1 is MDHEN, CDR2 SYDVKM, per germline. Written as DNA, the CDR3 is TGTGCCAGCAGAACGGACAGGGGGCTGTCGGAGCAGTACTTC. As protein: CASRTDRGLSEQYF.

This clone was observed a handful of times. The gene calls are TRBV30 and TRBJ1-3, with no clear D. The V gene's germline CDR1 is GTSNPN and CDR2 SVGIG (reference sequence). V dropped 0 bases and J dropped 2 bases, with 8 bases sitting between them. The CDR3 length is 14 residues. The CDR3 DNA reads as TGTGCCTGGAGTGTTGACATGGCTGGAAACACCATATATTTT. Protein product: CAWSVDMAGNTIYF.

This clone was counted only a few times. The chain links TRBV28 to TRBJ2-1; no clear D gene. The CDR3 spans 15 residues. Germline CDR1 reads MDHEN; CDR2 reads SYDVKM. V lost 6 bases and J lost 9, with 21 bases in between. In DNA, the CDR3 is TGTGCCAGCAGGTACACCGGGTCTAAATCGGGTGAGCAGTTCTTC. It yields the protein CASRYTGSKSGEQFF.

The rearrangement links TRBV9 to TRBJ1-6, with D unclear. Germline V gene data show CDR1 as SGDLS and CDR2 as YYNGEE. V gave up 6 bases and J gave up 6 bases, with 13 bases separating them. There are 14 residues in the CDR3. The CDR3 here is CASTTGIINSPLHF. The CDR3 bases are TGTGCCAGCACTACCGGGATCATTAATTCACCCCTCCACTTT. The whole variable domain, filled in from reference TRBV9 and TRBJ1-6, reads DSGVTQTPKHLITATGQRVTLRCSPRSGDLSVYWYQQSLDQGLQFLIQYYNGEERAKGNILERFSAQQFPDLHSELNLSSLELGDSALYFCASTTGIINSPLHFGNGTRLTVT.

This clone was seen more than once but under ten times. CDR3 nucleotide sequence: TGTGCCAGCAGTGATGGACAGGAGAGTGAGACCCAGTACTTC. It translates to CASSDGQESETQYF. The chain recombines TRBV6-1 with TRBJ2-5; 7 bases are shared with TRBD1. The CDR3 is 14 residues long. Germline V lookup: CDR1 MNHNS, CDR2 SASEGT. V was pared by 3 bases and J by 5 bases, with 6 bases of the junction left unmatched.

The CDR3: CASSEGDSRDTQYF. In DNA form, the CDR3 reads TGTGCCAGCAGTGAAGGGGACTCGAGGGATACGCAGTATTTT. This chain uses TRBV6-1 with TRBJ2-3; a weak D match, TRBD2 (6 bases). V shed 1 base and J shed 6 bases, with 11 bases lying between them. Per germline, CDR1 MNHNS and CDR2 SASEGT. There are 14 residues in the CDR3.

This clone was detected a few times. CDR3: CASSEAGLTDRAWQPQHF. The DNA of the CDR3 is TGTGCCAGCAGTGAAGCCGGACTAACGGACAGGGCGTGGCAGCCCCAGCATTTT. The J gene is TRBJ1-5, the V gene TRBV6-1; TRBD1 aligns across 8 bases. V trimming: 0 bases; J trimming: 7 bases; junction bases outside the gene matches: 14. This CDR3 is built from 18 residues. Looked up from germline, CDR1 is MNHNS and CDR2 is SASEGT.

This clone was recorded a few times. The V gene is TRBV2, the J gene TRBJ2-1; 10 bases line up with TRBD2. CDR3 length: 16 residues. The V and J ends lost 6 bases and 6 bases, in that order; junction bases with no gene match: 11. CDR1 is SNHLY, CDR2 FYNNEI, per germline. CDR3 in amino acids: CASRHMGSGGANEQFF. In nucleotides, the CDR3 is TGTGCCAGCAGACACATGGGGAGCGGGGGGGCCAATGAGCAGTTCTTC.

This clone was counted a few times. The genes are TRBV30 and TRBJ1-4; no firm D call. This CDR3 is built from 13 residues. Germline V gene sequence: CDR1 GTSNPN, CDR2 SVGIG (reference sequence). Deletions cut 2 bases from V and 4 bases from J, with 8 bases between. The CDR3 nucleotides are TGTGCCTGGAGTTGGGCCGTTAATGAAAAACTGTTTTTT. Its translation is CAWSWAVNEKLFF.

V and J are TRBV9 and TRBJ2-7, with TRBD2 identical over 8 bases. Germline V CDR1 and CDR2: SGDLS, YYNGEE. The CDR3 has 16 residues. The trim removed 2 bases at V and 0 bases at J, leaving 7 bases unmatched. Written as DNA, the CDR3 is TGTGCCAGCAGCGTCGGTACGGGAGGGAGCTCCTACGAGCAGTACTTC. Translation: CASSVGTGGSSYEQYF.

This clone was seen only a few times. The J gene is TRBJ2-3, the V gene TRBV5-1; 9 bases align to TRBD1. This CDR3 comprises 17 residues. J gave up 0 bases and V 0 bases, and 5 bases lay outside the gene matches. Germline V lookup: CDR1 SGHRS, CDR2 YFSETQ. The CDR3 spells CASSLGGGTGSTDTQYF. The CDR3 DNA follows: TGCGCCAGCAGCTTGGGGGGAGGGACAGGGAGCACAGATACGCAGTATTTT. The full variable domain, completed using reference TRBV5-1 and TRBJ2-3, is KAGVTQTPRYLIKTRGQQVTLSCSPISGHRSVSWYQQTPGQGLQFLFEYFSETQRNKGNFPGRFSGRQFSNSRSEMNVSTLELGDSALYLCASSLGGGTGSTDTQYFGPGTRLTVL.

The rearrangement joins TRBV28 to TRBJ2-7; tentative D call: TRBD1 (5 bases). CDR3 length: 13 residues. Trimming cost V 6 bases and J 3 bases, with 12 bases left between them. Germline CDR1 and CDR2: MDHEN and SYDVKM. The CDR3, as DNA: TGTGCCAGCAGCCAAGGGGCACTCTACGAGCAGTACTTC. Protein: CASSQGALYEQYF.

V usage is TRBV9 and J usage is TRBJ2-7, with 10 bases that match TRBD2. Germline V gene lookup returns CDR1 SGDLS and CDR2 YYNGEE. The CDR3 spans 15 residues. V dropped 4 bases and J dropped 5; count of bases not matched to a gene: 9. The CDR3 loop reads CASSLSGRSQNEQYF. The CDR3 DNA is TGTGCCAGCAGCCTTAGCGGGAGGAGTCAAAACGAGCAGTACTTC.

The rearrangement links TRBV19 to TRBJ2-2; possible D gene TRBD2, 6 bases. Germline CDR1 and CDR2: LNHDA and SQIVND (reference sequence). V was clipped by 6 bases and J by 4 bases, with 18 bases between them. The CDR3 is 16 amino acids. The CDR3 region is CASRPGVGTFTGELFF. In DNA, the CDR3 is TGTGCCAGTAGACCGGGGGTGGGGACCTTCACCGGGGAGCTGTTTTTT.